This passage covers 8 T cell receptor beta chains from one sample sequenced in a study of regulatory T cells in long-lasting Graves disease. HTBI primers from iRepertoire and Arm-PCR of CDR3 regions yielded the TCR beta libraries. TCRdb independently ran MiXCR on the multiplex PCR reads; one entry per CDR3 protein. The sample carries about 470,000 distinct CDR3 sequences, 20% to 25% recorded once. The time point denotes: persistent/refractory GD, antithyroid drugs over 5 years with positive TRAb. The TCR library was made from RNA that had been extracted from PBMCs in TRIzol. The specimen comprised peripheral blood mononuclear cells (PBMCs), sampled when the disease was refractory, from a patient treated with antithyroid drugs. Receptors were obtained from a female donor with Graves disease.

J is TRBJ2-7 and V is TRBV4-3; D unresolved. Per germline, CDR1 LGHNA and CDR2 YSLEER. This CDR3 comprises 13 residues. V was trimmed by 0 bases and J by 3 bases, leaving 6 bases between them. The CDR3: CASSQDRNYEQYF. As DNA, the CDR3 is TGCGCCAGCAGCCAAGACCGCAACTACGAGCAGTACTTC.

This clonotype was observed many times. The chain recombines TRBV28 with TRBJ1-4; D unresolved. Between the trimmed V and J ends, which lost 7 bases and 0 bases, there was a span of 9 bases. This CDR3 has 14 residues. Germline V lookup: CDR1 MDHEN, CDR2 SYDVKM. CDR3 in DNA: TGTGCCAGCATGGGAGCCGCAACTAATGAAAAACTGTTTTTT. This sequence encodes CASMGAATNEKLFF. Full variable domain (missing parts from reference TRBV28 and TRBJ1-4): DVKVTQSSRYLVKRTGEKVFLECVQDMDHENMFWYRQDPGLGLRLIYFSYDVKMKEKGDIPEGYSVSREKKERFSLILESASTNQTSMYLCASMGAATNEKLFFGSGTQLSVL.

Regarding this clonotype: It may be a read error: a sequence one base away is much more abundant. The chain employs TRBV2 and TRBJ1-5; D gene uncertain. From germline, CDR1 is SNHLY and CDR2 FYNNEI. The CDR3 is made up of 17 amino acids. The CDR3: CASSDFMEADSNRPQHF. The DNA of the CDR3 is TGTGCCAGCAGTGATTTTATGGAAGCTGATAGCAATCGGCCCCAGCATTTT.

The rearrangement links TRBV4-3 to TRBJ2-7; D gene uncertain. Germline CDR1 reads LGHNA; CDR2 reads YSLEER. The CDR3 is 14 amino acids. Trimming removed 0 bases from V and 6 bases from J, with 12 bases in between. This chain's CDR3 is CASSQEYVYGEQYF. The CDR3 nucleotides are TGCGCCAGCAGCCAAGAGTATGTCTACGGCGAGCAGTACTTC.

This clonotype has more than one count but fewer than ten. The J gene is TRBJ1-1, the V gene TRBV20-1; D remains ambiguous. Germline lookup yields CDR1 DFQATT and CDR2 SNEGSKA (reference sequence). This CDR3 contains 14 residues. Trimming stripped 0 bases from V and 3 bases from J, with 11 bases between. As DNA, the CDR3 is TGCAGTGCTAGAGATATGGGGTGGGACACTGAAGCTTTCTTT. Encoded protein: CSARDMGWDTEAFF.

The rearrangement links TRBV12-3 or TRBV12-4 to TRBJ2-7; 7 positions match TRBD2. V shed 7 bases and J 5 bases; nucleotides not matched to a gene: 8. The CDR3 is 13 amino acids. CDR3 bases: TGTGCCAGCACCCGGGAGGCCGGGAACGAGCAGTACTTC. It codes for CASTREAGNEQYF.

This clonotype was counted at least ten times. The chain uses TRBV19 and TRBJ1-4, with D uncertain. CDR3 length: 13 amino acids. Germline-derived CDR1 and CDR2 are LNHDA and SQIVND (reference sequence). V was trimmed by 3 bases and J by 8 bases, leaving 10 bases between them. The CDR3 spells CASSIDGEEKLFF. Written as DNA, the CDR3 is TGTGCCAGTAGTATTGACGGGGAGGAAAAACTGTTTTTT. Complete variable domain (other parts from reference TRBV19 and TRBJ1-4): DGGITQSPKYLFRKEGQNVTLSCEQNLNHDAMYWYRQDPGQGLRLIYYSQIVNDFQKGDIAEGYSVSREKKESFPLTVTSAQKNPTAFYLCASSIDGEEKLFFGSGTQLSVL.

This clonotype came up many times. V gene TRBV6-5 combines with J gene TRBJ1-1, with D maybe TRBD1 (6 bases). V was cut by 2 bases and J by 4 bases, with 17 bases left in between. This CDR3 spans 16 amino acids. Germline V gene sequence: CDR1 MNHEY, CDR2 SVGAGI. The CDR3 region is CASSYTVRGRSTEAFF. The DNA of the CDR3 is TGTGCCAGCAGTTACACAGTGCGGGGGCGAAGCACTGAAGCTTTCTTT.